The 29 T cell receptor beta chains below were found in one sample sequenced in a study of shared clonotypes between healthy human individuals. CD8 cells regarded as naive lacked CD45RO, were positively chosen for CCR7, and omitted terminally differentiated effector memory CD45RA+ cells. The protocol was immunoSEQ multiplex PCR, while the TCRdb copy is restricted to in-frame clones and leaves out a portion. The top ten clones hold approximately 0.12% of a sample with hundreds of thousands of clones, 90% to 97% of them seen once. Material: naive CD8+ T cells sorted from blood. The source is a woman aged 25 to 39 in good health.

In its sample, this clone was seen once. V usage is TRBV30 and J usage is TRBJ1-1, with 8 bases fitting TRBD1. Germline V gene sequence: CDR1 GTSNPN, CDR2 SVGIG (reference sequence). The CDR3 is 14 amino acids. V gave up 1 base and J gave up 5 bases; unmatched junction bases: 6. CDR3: CAWSGRQGRTEAFF. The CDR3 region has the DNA TGTGCCTGGAGTGGGCGACAGGGGAGAACTGAAGCTTTCTTT.

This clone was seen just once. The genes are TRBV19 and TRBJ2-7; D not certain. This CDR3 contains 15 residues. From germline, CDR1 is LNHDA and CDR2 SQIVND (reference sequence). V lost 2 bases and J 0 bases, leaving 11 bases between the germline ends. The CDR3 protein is CASSISPGLSYEQYF. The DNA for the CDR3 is TGTGCCAGTAGTATATCTCCGGGCCTCTCCTACGAGCAGTACTTC.

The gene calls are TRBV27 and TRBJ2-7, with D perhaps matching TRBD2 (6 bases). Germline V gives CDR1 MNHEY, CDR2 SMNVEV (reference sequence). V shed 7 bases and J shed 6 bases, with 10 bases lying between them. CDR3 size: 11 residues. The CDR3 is CASKGAGEQYF. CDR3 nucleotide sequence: TGTGCCAGCAAGGGAGCGGGCGAGCAGTACTTC.

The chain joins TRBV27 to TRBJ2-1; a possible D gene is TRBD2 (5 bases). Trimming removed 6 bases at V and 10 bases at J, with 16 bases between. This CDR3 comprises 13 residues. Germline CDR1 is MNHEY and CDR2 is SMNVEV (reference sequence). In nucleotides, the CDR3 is TGTGCCAGCAGCTGGGAGCCGGGATACGAGCAGTTCTTC. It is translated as CASSWEPGYEQFF.

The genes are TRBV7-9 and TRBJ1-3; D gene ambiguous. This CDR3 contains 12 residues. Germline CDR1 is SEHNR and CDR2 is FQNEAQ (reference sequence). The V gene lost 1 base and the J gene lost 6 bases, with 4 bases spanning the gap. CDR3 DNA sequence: TGTGCCAGCAGCTTAGATCAAAACACCATATATTTT. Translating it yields CASSLDQNTIYF.

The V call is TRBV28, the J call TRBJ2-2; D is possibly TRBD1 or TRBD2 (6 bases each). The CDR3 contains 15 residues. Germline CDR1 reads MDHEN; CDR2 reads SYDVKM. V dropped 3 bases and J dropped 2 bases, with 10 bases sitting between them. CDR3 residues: CASSFEGGNTGELFF. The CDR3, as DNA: TGTGCCAGCAGTTTTGAGGGGGGCAACACCGGGGAGCTGTTTTTT.

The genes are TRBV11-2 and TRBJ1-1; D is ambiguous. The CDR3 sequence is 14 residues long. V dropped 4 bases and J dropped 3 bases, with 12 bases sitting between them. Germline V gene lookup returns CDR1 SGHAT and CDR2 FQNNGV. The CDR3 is CASSSWGRDTEAFF. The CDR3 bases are TGTGCCAGCAGCTCTTGGGGTCGGGACACTGAAGCTTTCTTT.

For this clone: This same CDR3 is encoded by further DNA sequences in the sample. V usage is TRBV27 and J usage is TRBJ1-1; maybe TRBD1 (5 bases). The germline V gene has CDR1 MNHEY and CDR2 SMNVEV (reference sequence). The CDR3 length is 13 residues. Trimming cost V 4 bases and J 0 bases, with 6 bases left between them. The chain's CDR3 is CASSWGLNTEAFF. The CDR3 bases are TGTGCCAGCAGTTGGGGGTTGAACACTGAAGCTTTCTTT.

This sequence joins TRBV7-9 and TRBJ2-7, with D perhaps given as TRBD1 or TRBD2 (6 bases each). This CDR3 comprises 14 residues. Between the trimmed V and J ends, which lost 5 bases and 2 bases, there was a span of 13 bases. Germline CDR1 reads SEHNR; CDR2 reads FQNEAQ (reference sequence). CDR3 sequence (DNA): TGTGCCAGCAGCCTCTCCGGGGGCACCTACGAGCAGTACTTC. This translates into CASSLSGGTYEQYF.

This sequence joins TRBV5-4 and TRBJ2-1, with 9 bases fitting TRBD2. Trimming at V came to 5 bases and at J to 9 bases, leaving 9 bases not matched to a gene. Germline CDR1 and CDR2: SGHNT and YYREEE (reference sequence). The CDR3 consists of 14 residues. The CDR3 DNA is TGTGCCAGCAGAATAGCGGGAGCGGGCGGTGAGCAGTTCTTC. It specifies CASRIAGAGGEQFF.

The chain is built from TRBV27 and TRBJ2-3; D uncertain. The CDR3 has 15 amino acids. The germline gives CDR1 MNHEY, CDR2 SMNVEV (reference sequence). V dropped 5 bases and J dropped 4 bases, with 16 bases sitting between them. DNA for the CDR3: TGTGCCAGCAGTCCACTCGTAGGGCCAGCAGATACGCAGTATTTT. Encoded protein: CASSPLVGPADTQYF.

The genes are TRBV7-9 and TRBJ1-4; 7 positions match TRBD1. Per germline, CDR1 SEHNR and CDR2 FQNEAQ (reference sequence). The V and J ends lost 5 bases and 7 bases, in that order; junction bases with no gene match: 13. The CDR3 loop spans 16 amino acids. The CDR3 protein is CASSPPTGLDGEKLFF. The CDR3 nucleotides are TGTGCCAGCAGCCCGCCGACAGGGTTAGACGGTGAAAAACTGTTTTTT.

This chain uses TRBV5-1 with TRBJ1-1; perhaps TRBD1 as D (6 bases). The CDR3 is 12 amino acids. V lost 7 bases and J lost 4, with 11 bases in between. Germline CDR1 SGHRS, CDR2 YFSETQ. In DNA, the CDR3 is TGCGCCAGCGACGGACAGACCACTGAAGCTTTCTTT. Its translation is CASDGQTTEAFF.

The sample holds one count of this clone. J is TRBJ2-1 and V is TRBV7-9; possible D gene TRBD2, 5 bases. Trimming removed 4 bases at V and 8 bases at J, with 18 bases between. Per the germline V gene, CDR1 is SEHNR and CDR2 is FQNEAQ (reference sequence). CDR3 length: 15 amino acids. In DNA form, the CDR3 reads TGTGCCAGCAGCTCCTCATTGGTGAGGGCCGATGAGCAGTTCTTC. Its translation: CASSSSLVRADEQFF. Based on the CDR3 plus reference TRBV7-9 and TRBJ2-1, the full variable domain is DTGVSQNPRHKITKRGQNVTFRCDPISEHNRLYWYRQTLGQGPEFLTYFQNEAQLEKSRLLSDRFSAERPKGSFSTLEIQRTEQGDSAMYLCASSSSLVRADEQFFGPGTRLTVL.

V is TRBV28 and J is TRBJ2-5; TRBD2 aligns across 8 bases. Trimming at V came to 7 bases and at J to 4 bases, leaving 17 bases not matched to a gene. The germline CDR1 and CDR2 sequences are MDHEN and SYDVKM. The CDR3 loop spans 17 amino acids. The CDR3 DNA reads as TGTGCCAGCACCTACTCGGGGGGCCAGCGGGAGCTAGAGACCCAGTACTTC. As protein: CASTYSGGQRELETQYF.

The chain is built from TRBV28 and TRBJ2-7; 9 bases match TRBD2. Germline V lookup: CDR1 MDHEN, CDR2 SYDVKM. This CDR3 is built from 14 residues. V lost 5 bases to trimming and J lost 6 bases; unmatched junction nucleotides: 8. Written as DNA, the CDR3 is TGTGCCAGCAGTCTTCATAGCGGGAGTACCGAGCAGTACTTC. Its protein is CASSLHSGSTEQYF.

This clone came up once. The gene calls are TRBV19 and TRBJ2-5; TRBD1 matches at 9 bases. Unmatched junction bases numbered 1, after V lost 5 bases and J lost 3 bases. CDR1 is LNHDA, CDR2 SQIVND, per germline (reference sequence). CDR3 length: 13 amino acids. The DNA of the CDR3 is TGTGCCAGTAGTGGGGACAGGGAAGAGACCCAGTACTTC. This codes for CASSGDREETQYF.

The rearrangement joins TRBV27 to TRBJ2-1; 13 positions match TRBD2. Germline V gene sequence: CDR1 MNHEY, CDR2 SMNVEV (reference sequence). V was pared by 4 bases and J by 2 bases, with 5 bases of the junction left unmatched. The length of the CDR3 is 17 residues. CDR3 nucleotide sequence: TGTGCCAGCAGTTCAAAACTAGCGGGAGGGCCCTACAATGAGCAGTTCTTC. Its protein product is CASSSKLAGGPYNEQFF.

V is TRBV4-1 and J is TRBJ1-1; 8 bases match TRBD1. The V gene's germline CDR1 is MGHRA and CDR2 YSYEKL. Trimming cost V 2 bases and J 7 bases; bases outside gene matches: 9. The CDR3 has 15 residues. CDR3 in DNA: TGCGCCAGCAGCCAATCCAGGACAGGGAGCTTTGAAGCTTTCTTT. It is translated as CASSQSRTGSFEAFF.

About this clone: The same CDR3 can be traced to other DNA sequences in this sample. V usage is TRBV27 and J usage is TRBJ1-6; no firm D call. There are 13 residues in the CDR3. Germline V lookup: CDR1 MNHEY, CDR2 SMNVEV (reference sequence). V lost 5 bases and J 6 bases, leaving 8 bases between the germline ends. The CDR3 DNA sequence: TGTGCCAGCAGTCTCAAGGGTAATTCACCCCTCCACTTT. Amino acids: CASSLKGNSPLHF.

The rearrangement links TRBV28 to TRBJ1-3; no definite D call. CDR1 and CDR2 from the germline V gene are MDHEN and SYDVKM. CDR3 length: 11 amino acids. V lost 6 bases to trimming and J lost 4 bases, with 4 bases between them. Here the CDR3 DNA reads TGTGCCAGCAGCGTAGGAAACACCATATATTTT. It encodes CASSVGNTIYF.

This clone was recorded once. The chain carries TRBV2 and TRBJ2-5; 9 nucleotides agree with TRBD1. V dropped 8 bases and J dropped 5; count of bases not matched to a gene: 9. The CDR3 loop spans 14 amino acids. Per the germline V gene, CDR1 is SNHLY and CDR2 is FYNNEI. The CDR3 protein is CASEDTGGFETQYF. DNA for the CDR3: TGTGCCAGCGAGGACACAGGGGGCTTCGAGACCCAGTACTTC.

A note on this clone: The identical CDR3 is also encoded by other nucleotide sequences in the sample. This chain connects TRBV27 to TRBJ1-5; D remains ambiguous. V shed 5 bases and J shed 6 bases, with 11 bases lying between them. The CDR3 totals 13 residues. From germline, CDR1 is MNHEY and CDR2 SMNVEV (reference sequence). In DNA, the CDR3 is TGTGCCAGCAGTCTGAGGGTTGGTCAGCCCCAGCATTTT. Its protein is CASSLRVGQPQHF.

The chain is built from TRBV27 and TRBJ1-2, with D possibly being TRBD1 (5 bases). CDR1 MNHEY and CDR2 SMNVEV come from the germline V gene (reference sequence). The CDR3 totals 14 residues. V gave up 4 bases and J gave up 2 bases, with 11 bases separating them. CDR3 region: CASSSGGYNYGYTF. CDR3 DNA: TGTGCCAGCAGTTCTGGGGGGTACAACTATGGCTACACCTTC.

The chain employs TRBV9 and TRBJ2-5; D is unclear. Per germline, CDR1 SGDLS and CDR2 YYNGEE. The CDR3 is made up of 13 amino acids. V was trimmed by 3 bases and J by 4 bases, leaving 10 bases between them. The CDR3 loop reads CASSGGSGETQYF. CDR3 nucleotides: TGTGCCAGCAGCGGCGGATCGGGAGAGACCCAGTACTTC.

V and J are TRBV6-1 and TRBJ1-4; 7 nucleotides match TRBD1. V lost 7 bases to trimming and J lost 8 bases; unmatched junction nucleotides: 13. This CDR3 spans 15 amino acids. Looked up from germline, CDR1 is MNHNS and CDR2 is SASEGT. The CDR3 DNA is TGTGCCAGCAAAGGGGACAGCCTCGTTGCGGAAAAACTGTTTTTT. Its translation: CASKGDSLVAEKLFF.

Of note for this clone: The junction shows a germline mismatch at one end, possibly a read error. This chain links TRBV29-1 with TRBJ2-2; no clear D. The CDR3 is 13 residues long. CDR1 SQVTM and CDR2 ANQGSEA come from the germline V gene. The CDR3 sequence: CSVAQENSGELFF. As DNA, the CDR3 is TGCAGCGTTGCCCAGGAGAACAGCGGGGAGCTGTTTTTT.

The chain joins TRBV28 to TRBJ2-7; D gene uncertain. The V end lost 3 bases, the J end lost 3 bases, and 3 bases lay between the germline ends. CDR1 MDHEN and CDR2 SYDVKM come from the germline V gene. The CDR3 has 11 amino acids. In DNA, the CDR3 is TGTGCCAGCAGTTTCTACTACGAGCAGTACTTC. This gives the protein CASSFYYEQYF.

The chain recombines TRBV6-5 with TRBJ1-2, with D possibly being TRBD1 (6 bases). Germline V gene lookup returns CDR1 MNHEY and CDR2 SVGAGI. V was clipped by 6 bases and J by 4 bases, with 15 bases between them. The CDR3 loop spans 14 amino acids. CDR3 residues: CASSKGGPSYGYTF. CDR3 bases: TGTGCCAGCAGCAAAGGGGGACCGTCCTATGGCTACACCTTC.